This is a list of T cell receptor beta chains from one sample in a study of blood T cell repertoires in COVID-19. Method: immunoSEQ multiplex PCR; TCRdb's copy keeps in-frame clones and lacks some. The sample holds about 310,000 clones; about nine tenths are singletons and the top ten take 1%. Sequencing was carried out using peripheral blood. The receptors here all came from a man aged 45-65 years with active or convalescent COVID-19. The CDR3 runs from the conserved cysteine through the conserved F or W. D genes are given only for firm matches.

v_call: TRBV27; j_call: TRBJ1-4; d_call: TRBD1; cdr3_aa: CASSLSGQGATNEKLFF
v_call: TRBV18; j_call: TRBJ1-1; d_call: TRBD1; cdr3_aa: CASSPGIPGGANTEAFF
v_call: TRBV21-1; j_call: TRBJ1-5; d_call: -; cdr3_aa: CASSLGQRVYSNQPQHF
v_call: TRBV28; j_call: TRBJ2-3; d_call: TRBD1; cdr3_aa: CASSTKYRGIADTQYF
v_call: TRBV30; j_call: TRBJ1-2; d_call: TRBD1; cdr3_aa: CAWSGDRGYYGYTF
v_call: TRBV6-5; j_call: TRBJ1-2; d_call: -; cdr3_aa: CASIQTESNYGYTF
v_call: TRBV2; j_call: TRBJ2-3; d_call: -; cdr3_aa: CASLKEGPSTDTQYF
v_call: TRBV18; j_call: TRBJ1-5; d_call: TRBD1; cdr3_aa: CASSPGTEYQPQHF
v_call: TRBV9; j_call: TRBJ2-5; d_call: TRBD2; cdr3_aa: CASSVATSGGEETQYF
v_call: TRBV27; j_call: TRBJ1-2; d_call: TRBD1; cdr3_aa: CASSLSGSFGDRVGNGYTF
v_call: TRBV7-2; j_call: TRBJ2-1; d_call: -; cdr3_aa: CASSYRPGVQLNEQFF
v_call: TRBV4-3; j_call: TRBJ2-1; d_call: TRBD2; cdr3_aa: CASSALAGVSYNEQFF
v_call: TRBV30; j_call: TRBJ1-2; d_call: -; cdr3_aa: CAWSWGQEIYGYTF
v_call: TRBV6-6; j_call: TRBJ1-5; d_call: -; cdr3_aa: CASSLKQGPNQPQHF
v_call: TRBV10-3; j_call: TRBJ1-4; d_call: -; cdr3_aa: CAISDRGSDEKLFF
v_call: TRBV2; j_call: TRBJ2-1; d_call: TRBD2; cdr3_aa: CASSAAGGPGEQFF